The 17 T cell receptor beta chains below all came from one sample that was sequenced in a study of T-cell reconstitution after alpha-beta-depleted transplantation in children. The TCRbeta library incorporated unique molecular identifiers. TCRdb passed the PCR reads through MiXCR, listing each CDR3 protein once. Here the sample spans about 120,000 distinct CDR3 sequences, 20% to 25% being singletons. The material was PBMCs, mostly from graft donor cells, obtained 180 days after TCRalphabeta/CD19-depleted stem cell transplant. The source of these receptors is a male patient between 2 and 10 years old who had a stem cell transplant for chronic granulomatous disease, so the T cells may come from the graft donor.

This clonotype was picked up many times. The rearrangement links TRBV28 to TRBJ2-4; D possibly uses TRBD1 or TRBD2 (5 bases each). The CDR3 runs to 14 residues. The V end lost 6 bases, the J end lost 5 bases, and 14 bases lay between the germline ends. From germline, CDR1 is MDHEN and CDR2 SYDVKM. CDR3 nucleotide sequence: TGTGCCAGCAGCTCCCCGGGACCCCAAAACATTCAGTACTTC. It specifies CASSSPGPQNIQYF.

The CDR3 spells CASGPGTQYF. CDR3 nucleotide sequence: TGTGCCAGCGGTCCGGGGACCCAGTACTTC. The V call is TRBV12-3 or TRBV12-4, the J call TRBJ2-5, with unresolved D. CDR3 size: 10 residues. V was cut by 8 bases and J by 7 bases, with 8 bases left in between.

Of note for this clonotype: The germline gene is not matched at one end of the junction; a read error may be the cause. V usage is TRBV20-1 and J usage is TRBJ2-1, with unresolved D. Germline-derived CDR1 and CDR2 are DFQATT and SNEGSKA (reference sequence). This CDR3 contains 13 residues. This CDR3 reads CSARDLRSNDQFF. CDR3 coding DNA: TGCAGTGCTAGAGATCTAAGGAGCAATGACCAGTTCTTC.

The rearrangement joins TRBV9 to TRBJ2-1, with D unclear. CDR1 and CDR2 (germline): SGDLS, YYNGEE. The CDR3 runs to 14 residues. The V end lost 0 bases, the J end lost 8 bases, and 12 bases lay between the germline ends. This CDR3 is CASSVGPLKHEQFF. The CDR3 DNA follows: TGTGCCAGCAGCGTAGGCCCCCTGAAGCATGAGCAGTTCTTC.

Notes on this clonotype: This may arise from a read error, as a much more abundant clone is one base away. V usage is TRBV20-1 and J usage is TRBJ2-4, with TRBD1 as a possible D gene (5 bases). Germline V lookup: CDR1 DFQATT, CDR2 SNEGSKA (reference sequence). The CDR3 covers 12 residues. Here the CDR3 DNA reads TGCAGTGCTAGAAACCCAGGGAACAGTCAGTACTTC. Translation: CSARNPGNSQYF.

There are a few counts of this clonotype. The CDR3 spells CASSRTSSYEQYF. Here the CDR3 DNA reads TGCGCCAGCAGCCGTACCTCCTCCTACGAGCAGTACTTC. The V and J genes are TRBV5-1 and TRBJ2-7; no clear D. The CDR3 covers 13 residues. Germline lookup yields CDR1 SGHRS and CDR2 YFSETQ. The ends were cut back, 4 bases at V and 0 bases at J, with 8 bases in the middle. The variable domain in full, with the rest retrieved from reference TRBV5-1 and TRBJ2-7, is KAGVTQTPRYLIKTRGQQVTLSCSPISGHRSVSWYQQTPGQGLQFLFEYFSETQRNKGNFPGRFSGRQFSNSRSEMNVSTLELGDSALYLCASSRTSSYEQYFGPGTRLTVT.

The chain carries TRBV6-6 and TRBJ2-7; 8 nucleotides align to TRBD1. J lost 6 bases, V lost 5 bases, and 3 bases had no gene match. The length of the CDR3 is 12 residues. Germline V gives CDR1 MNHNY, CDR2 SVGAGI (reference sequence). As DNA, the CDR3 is TGTGCCAGCAGTCACACAGGGGGCGAGCAGTACTTC. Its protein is CASSHTGGEQYF.

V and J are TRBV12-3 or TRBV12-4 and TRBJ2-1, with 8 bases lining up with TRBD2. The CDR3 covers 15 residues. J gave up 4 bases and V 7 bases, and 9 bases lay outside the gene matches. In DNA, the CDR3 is TGTGCCAGCACCACCTCAGCGGGGGTATACAATGAGCAGTTCTTC. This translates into CASTTSAGVYNEQFF.

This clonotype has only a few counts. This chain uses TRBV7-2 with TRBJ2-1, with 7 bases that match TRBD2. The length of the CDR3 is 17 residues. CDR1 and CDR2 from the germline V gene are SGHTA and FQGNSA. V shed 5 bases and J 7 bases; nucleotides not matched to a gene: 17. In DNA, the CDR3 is TGTGCCAGCAGCGCTGAAATAGGAGCGGGGAGTAGAAATGAGCAGTTCTTC. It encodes CASSAEIGAGSRNEQFF.

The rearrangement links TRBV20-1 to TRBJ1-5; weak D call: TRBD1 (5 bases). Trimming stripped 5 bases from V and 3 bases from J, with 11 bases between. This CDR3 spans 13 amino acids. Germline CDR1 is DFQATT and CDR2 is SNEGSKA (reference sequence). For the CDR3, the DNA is TGCAGTGCTCGAAGAGGGACCAATCAGCCCCAGCATTTT. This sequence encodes CSARRGTNQPQHF.

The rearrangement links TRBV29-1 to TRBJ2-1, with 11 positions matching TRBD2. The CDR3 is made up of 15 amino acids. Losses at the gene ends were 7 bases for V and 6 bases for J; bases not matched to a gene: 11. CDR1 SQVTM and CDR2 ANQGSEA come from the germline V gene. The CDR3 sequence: CSARELAGVSNEQFF. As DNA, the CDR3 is TGCAGCGCCCGAGAACTAGCGGGAGTATCCAATGAGCAGTTCTTC.

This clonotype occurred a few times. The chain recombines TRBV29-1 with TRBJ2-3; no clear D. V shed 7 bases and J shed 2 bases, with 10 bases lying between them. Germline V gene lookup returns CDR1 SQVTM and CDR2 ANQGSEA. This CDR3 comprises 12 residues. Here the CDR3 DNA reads TGCAGCGCCGATTGGAACACAGATACGCAGTATTTT. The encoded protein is CSADWNTDTQYF.

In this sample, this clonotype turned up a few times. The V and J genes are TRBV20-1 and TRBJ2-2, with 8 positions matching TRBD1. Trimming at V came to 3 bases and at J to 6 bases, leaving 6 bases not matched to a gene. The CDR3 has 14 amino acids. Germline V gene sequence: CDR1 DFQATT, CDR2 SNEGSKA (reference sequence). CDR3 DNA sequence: TGCAGTGCTAGGTTTCAGGGGGCACCCGGGGAGCTGTTTTTT. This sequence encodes CSARFQGAPGELFF.

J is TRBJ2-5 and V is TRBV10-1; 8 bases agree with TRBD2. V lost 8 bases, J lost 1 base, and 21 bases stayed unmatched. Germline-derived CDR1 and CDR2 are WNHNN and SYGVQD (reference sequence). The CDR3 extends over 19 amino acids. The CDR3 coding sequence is TGCGCCAGCCCCAGGGGAGCGGGAGAATGGAAAAAGCCCCAAGAGACCCAGTACTTC. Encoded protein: CASPRGAGEWKKPQETQYF.

The CDR3 reads CASSPGLWVGTDTQYF. The CDR3 DNA reads TGTGCCAGCAGCCCCGGACTGTGGGTAGGCACAGATACGCAGTATTTT. The V and J genes are TRBV7-8 and TRBJ2-3, with D possibly being TRBD2 (5 bases). Germline CDR1 reads SGHVS; CDR2 reads FQNEAQ. This CDR3 is built from 16 residues. The V gene lost 5 bases and the J gene lost 1 base, with 16 bases spanning the gap.

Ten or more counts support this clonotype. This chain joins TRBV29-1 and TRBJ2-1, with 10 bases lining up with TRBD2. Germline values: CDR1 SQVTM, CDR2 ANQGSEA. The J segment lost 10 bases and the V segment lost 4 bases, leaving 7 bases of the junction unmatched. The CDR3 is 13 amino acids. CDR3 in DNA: TGCAGCGTTGGCCTAGCGGGAGAGGGAGAGCAGTTCTTC. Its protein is CSVGLAGEGEQFF.

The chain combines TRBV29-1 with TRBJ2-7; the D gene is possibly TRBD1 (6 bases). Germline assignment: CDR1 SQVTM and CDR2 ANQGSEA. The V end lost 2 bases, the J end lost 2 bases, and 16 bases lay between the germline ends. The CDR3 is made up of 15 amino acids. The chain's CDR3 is CSVEKKGDTTYEQYF. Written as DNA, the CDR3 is TGCAGCGTTGAAAAAAAGGGGGACACAACCTACGAGCAGTACTTC.